This TCR beta chain was identified during a study of blood T cell repertoires in COVID-19. Trimming stripped 3 bases from V and 1 base from J, with 6 bases between. CDR3 length: 13 amino acids. Germline-derived CDR1 and CDR2 are KGHSH and LQKENI. The protocol was immunoSEQ multiplex PCR, while the TCRdb copy is restricted to in-frame clones and leaves out a portion. The table includes approximately 62,000 clones, about four fifths detected once. The sequenced sample consisted of peripheral blood. This chain uses TRBV18 with TRBJ1-2; D gene uncertain. This receptor was identified in a woman aged 45-60 years with active or convalescent COVID-19. The CDR3, as DNA: TGTGCCAGCTCACCGGAGAATAACTATGGCTACACCTTC. It specifies CASSPENNYGYTF. The whole variable domain, filled in from reference TRBV18 and TRBJ1-2, reads NAGVMQNPRHLVRRRGQEARLRCSPMKGHSHVYWYRQLPEEGLKFMVYLQKENIIDESGMPKERFSAEFPKEGPSILRIQQVVRGDSAAYFCASSPENNYGYTFGSGTRLTVV.